This note documents a single T cell receptor (beta chain) sequence. This entry belongs to a study of blood T cell repertoires in COVID-19. This CDR3 comprises 16 residues. Germline CDR1 SGHRS, CDR2 YFSETQ. Trimming took 0 bases from V and 0 from J; bases not matched to a gene: 3. Assay used: immunoSEQ multiplex PCR; TCRdb lists only in-frame clones, some missing. Counted here are about 130,000 clones, roughly four fifths occurring once; the ten biggest clones make up approximately 10%. The sample consisted of peripheral blood. This TCR derives from a man in his 60s with acute or convalescent COVID-19. The chain joins TRBV5-1 to TRBJ1-3, with TRBD1 matching 7 bases. The CDR3 region is CASSLAGQDSGNTIYF. The CDR3, as DNA: TGCGCCAGCAGCTTGGCAGGACAGGACTCTGGAAACACCATATATTTT. The full variable domain, in which reference TRBV5-1 and TRBJ1-3 provide the parts outside the CDR3, is KAGVTQTPRYLIKTRGQQVTLSCSPISGHRSVSWYQQTPGQGLQFLFEYFSETQRNKGNFPGRFSGRQFSNSRSEMNVSTLELGDSALYLCASSLAGQDSGNTIYFGEGSWLTVV.